This TCR beta chain was profiled in a study of OX40 agonist ivuxolimab in advanced cancers. At the level of the study: Ivuxolimab is an agonistic anti-OX40 (CD134) antibody, and patients were treated with it. Subjects had a mean age of about 65 years, with a range of 23 to 79; about 83% were male.

Trimming left V 10 bases short and J 0 bases short, with 12 bases between. Germline assignment: CDR1 SNHLY and CDR2 FYNNEI. The CDR3 is 13 amino acids. Overall study findings and caveats: At 0.1 to 3.0 mg/kg and by week 6, CD4+ and CD8+ T cells in the blood had expanded clonally.

On this clone: Its matching antigen is unknown.

Generated by immunoSEQ multiplex PCR, the TCRdb table keeps only in-frame clones and is missing some. The data show 55,000 to 65,000 clones, about 85% seen once. The source is an adult with an advanced solid tumor such as melanoma, head and neck, liver or kidney cancer. The rearrangement joins TRBV2 to TRBJ1-1, with D possibly matching TRBD1 (5 bases). Here the sequenced sample was CD4+ or CD8+ T cells sorted from blood, taken in a trial of the OX40 agonist ivuxolimab. The CDR3 DNA is TGTGCCACCTGGGAACAGGTGAACACTGAAGCTTTCTTT. This codes for CATWEQVNTEAFF.